Shown below are 5 T cell receptor beta chains from a single sample sequenced in a study of T cell responses to AZD1222 COVID-19 vaccine. TCRdb's table, derived via immunoSEQ multiplex PCR, lists solely in-frame clones and lacks some. The sample yields about 130,000 clones, over 90% seen once. The sequenced sample was peripheral blood, obtained on day 0 of AZD1222 vaccination. The receptors here all came from an adult in good health.

The genes are TRBV3-1 (or the pseudogene TRBV3-2) and TRBJ2-5; D possibly corresponds to TRBD2 (6 bases). V was shortened by 3 bases and J by 2 bases, with 16 bases between the two germline ends. CDR1 is LGHDT and CDR2 is YNNKEL in the germline V gene (reference sequence). The CDR3 covers 16 residues. This CDR3 is CASSHFLARRQETQYF. For the CDR3, the DNA is TGTGCCAGCAGCCACTTTCTAGCGAGACGACAAGAGACCCAGTACTTC.

The CDR3 DNA reads as TGCGCCAGCAGCTCCCGTCCGGGACAGGGGGATGAAAAACTGTTTTTT. It yields the protein CASSSRPGQGDEKLFF. The rearrangement uses TRBV4-1 and TRBJ1-4; 11 bases agree with TRBD1. V gave up 5 bases and J gave up 6 bases; unmatched junction bases: 8. CDR3 length: 16 residues. Germline CDR1 and CDR2: MGHRA and YSYEKL.

The V and J genes are TRBV7-2 and TRBJ2-3, with TRBD2 matching 10 bases. V lost 2 bases and J lost 4; bases outside the gene matches: 6. Germline CDR1 reads SGHTA; CDR2 reads FQGNSA. The CDR3 has 16 residues. The CDR3 loop reads CASSLLAGVGSDTQYF. The CDR3 DNA follows: TGTGCCAGCAGCTTACTAGCGGGAGTAGGCTCAGATACGCAGTATTTT. The whole variable domain, filled in from reference TRBV7-2 and TRBJ2-3, reads GAGVSQSPSNKVTEKGKDVELRCDPISGHTALYWYRQSLGQGLEFLIYFQGNSAPDKSGLPSDRFSAERTGGSVSTLTIQRTQQEDSAVYLCASSLLAGVGSDTQYFGPGTRLTVL.

V usage is TRBV30 and J usage is TRBJ1-1; D is perhaps TRBD1 (5 bases). CDR1 is GTSNPN and CDR2 is SVGIG in the germline V gene (reference sequence). The CDR3 runs to 14 residues. Trimming pared 3 bases from V and 3 bases from J, leaving 14 bases between. The CDR3 region is CAWSRRGVDTEAFF. The CDR3 DNA follows: TGTGCCTGGAGCCGCCGAGGGGTTGACACTGAAGCTTTCTTT.

The chain carries TRBV4-2 and TRBJ1-1; 7 bases map to TRBD1. The germline CDR1 and CDR2 sequences are LGHNA and YNFKEQ. There are 17 residues in the CDR3. J lost 2 bases, V lost 3 bases, and 12 bases had no gene match. The CDR3 sequence is CASSQTNRGGGNTEAFF. For the CDR3, the DNA is TGTGCCAGCAGCCAGACTAACAGGGGAGGGGGAAACACTGAAGCTTTCTTT.